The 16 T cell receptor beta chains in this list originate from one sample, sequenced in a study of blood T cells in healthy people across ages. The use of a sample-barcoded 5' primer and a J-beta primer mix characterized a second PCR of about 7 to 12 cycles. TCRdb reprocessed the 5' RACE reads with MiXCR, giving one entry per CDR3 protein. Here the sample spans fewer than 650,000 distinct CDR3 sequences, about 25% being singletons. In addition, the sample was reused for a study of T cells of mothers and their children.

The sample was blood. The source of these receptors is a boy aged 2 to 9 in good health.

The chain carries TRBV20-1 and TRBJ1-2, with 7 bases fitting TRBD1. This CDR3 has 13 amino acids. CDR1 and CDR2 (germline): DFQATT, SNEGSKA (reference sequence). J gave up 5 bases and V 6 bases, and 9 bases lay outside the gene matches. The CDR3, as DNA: TGCAGTGCCCCAATAGAGACAGGGTATGGCTACACCTTC. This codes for CSAPIETGYGYTF.

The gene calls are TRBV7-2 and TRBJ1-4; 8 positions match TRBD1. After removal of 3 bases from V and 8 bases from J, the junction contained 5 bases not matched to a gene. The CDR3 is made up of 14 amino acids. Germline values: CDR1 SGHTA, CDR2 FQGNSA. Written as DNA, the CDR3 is TGTGCCAGCAGCTTCTCAGGGGGCCGGGAAAAACTGTTTTTT. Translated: CASSFSGGREKLFF.

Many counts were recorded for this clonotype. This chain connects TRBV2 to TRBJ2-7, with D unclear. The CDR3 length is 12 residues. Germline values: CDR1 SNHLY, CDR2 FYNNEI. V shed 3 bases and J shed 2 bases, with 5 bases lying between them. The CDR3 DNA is TGTGCCAGCAGTGACGACACCTACGAGCAGTACTTC. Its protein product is CASSDDTYEQYF.

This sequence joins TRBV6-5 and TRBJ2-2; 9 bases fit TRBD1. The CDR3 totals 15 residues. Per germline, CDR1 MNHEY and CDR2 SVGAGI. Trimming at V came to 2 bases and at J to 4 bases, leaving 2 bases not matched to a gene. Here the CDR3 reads CASSYQTGGTGELFF. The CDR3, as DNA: TGTGCCAGCAGTTACCAGACAGGGGGCACCGGGGAGCTGTTTTTT.

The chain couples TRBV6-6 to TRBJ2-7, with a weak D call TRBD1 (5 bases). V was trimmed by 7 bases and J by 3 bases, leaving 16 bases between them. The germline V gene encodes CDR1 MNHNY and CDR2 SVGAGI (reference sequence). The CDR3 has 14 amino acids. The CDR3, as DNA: TGTGCCAGCAAGCAGGACACCGGGCTCTACGAGCAGTACTTC. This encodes CASKQDTGLYEQYF.

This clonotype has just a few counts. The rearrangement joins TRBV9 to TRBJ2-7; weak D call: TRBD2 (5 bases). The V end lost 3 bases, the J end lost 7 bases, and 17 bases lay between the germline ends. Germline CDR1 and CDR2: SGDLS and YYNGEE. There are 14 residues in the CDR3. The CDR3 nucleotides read TGTGCCAGCAGCGGCGGACTGCCGTCCGGGGAGCAGTACTTC. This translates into CASSGGLPSGEQYF.

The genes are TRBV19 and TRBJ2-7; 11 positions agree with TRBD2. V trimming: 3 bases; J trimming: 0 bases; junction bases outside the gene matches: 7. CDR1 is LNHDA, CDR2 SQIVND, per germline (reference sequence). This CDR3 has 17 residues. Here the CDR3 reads CASSIRTSGSSSYEQYF. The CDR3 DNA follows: TGTGCCAGTAGTATCAGGACTAGCGGGTCCAGCTCCTACGAGCAGTACTTC.

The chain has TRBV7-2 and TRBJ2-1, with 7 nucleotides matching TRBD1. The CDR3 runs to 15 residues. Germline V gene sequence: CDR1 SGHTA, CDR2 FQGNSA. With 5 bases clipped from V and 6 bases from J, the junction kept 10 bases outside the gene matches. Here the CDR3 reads CASSITTGYGNEQFF. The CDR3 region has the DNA TGTGCCAGCAGCATAACGACAGGGTATGGCAATGAGCAGTTCTTC. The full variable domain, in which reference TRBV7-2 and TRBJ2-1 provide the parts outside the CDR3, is GAGVSQSPSNKVTEKGKDVELRCDPISGHTALYWYRQSLGQGLEFLIYFQGNSAPDKSGLPSDRFSAERTGGSVSTLTIQRTQQEDSAVYLCASSITTGYGNEQFFGPGTRLTVL.

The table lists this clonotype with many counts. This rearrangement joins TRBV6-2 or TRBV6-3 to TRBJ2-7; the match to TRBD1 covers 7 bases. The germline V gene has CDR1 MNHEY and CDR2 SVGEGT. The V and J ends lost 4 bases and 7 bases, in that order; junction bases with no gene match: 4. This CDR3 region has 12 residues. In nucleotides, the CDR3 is TGTGCCAGCAGTTCGCGCAGGGGGGAGCAGTACTTC. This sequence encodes CASSSRRGEQYF.

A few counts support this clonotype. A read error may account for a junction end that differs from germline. DNA for the CDR3: TGTGCTAGCAGCCTCACGTACAGGGGGAGTCTGAACACCGGGGAGCTGTTTTTT. Its translation is CASSLTYRGSLNTGELFF. The chain carries TRBV7-7 and TRBJ2-2; 8 nucleotides agree with TRBD1. CDR3 length: 18 residues. Germline V gene data show CDR1 as SSHAT and CDR2 as FNYEAQ (reference sequence).

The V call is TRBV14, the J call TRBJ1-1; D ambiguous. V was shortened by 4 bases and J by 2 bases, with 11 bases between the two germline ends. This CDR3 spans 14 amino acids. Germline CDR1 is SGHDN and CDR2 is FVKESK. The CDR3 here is CASSPDWGNTEAFF. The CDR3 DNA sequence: TGTGCCAGCAGCCCCGACTGGGGTAACACTGAAGCTTTCTTT.

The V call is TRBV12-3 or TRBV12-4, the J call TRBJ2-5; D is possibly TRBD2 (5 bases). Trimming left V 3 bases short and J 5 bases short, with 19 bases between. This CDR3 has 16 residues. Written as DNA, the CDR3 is TGTGCCAGCAGTTTGCAGATCCAGCGGCCTGGGGAGACCCAGTACTTC. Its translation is CASSLQIQRPGETQYF.

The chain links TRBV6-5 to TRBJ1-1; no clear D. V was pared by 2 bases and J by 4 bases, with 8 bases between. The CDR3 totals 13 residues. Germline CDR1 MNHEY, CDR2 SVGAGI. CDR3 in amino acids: CASSYMEATEAFF. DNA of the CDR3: TGTGCCAGCAGTTACATGGAGGCCACTGAAGCTTTCTTT.

The CDR3 here is CASSYIMQETQYF. In DNA, the CDR3 is TGTGCCAGCAGTTACATCATGCAAGAGACCCAGTACTTC. V gene TRBV6-6 combines with J gene TRBJ2-5; D is unresolved. CDR3 length equals 13 residues. Trimming stripped 2 bases from V and 2 bases from J, with 6 bases between. Germline loops: CDR1 MNHNY, CDR2 SVGAGI (reference sequence).

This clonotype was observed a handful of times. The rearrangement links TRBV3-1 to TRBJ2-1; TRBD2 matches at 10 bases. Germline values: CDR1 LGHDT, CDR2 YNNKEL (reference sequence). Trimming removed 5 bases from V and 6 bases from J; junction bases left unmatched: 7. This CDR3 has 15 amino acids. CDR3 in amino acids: CASSERVAGGNEQFF. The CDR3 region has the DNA TGTGCCAGCAGCGAACGGGTAGCGGGAGGCAATGAGCAGTTCTTC.

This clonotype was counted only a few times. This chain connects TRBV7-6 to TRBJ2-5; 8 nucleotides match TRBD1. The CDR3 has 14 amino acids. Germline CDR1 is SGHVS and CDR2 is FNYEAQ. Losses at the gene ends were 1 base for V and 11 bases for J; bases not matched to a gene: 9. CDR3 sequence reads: CASSLGQGAWEQYF. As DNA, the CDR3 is TGTGCCAGCAGCTTAGGTCAGGGGGCGTGGGAGCAGTACTTC.